Listed below are T cell receptor beta chains from one sample, sequenced in a study of T cells in Graves' hyperthyroidism and ophthalmopathy. Via MiXCR, TCRdb re-called the multiplex PCR reads, giving one row per CDR3 protein. The repertoire holds about 840,000 distinct CDR3 sequences, roughly 40% seen once, with approximately 10% in the top ten. Sequenced input: blood. All receptors derive from a young man with Graves' hyperthyroidism. Each CDR3 is given with its conserved first and last residue. D genes are given only for firm matches. The size entry is marked missing in some rows and otherwise reads once, few, many or a size class.

D gene | J gene | V gene | clone size | CDR3 protein | CDR3 DNA
- | TRBJ1-5 | TRBV12-3/TRBV12-4 | few | CASSLSFIQPQHF | TGTGCCAGCAGTTTATCCTTCATCCAGCCCCAGCATTTT
- | TRBJ1-4 | TRBV11-2 | many | CASSLDRDGKLFF | TGTGCCAGCAGCCTTGATCGCGACGGAAAACTGTTTTTT
- | TRBJ1-5 | TRBV2 | many | CASSARPQGPQHF | TGTGCCAGCTCCGCGCGGCCGCAAGGGCCCCAGCATTTT
- | TRBJ2-2 | TRBV29-1 | many | CSVEGPGFTGELFF | TGCAGCGTTGAAGGGCCAGGCTTCACCGGGGAGCTGTTTTTT
TRBD1 | TRBJ2-7 | TRBV3-1 | - | CAGSPGTGHEQYF | TGTGCCGGCAGCCCTGGGACAGGCCACGAGCAGTACTTC
- | TRBJ1-2 | TRBV7-2 | once | CASSLGRKTPTF | TGTGCCAGCAGCTTAGGGAGGAAGACACCCACCTTC
TRBD1 | TRBJ1-6 | TRBV4-1 | - | CASNPDRGNSPLHF | TGCGCCAGCAACCCGGACAGGGGGAATTCACCCCTCCACTTT
TRBD1 | TRBJ1-5 | TRBV10-3 | - | CATGTGDNNQPQHF | TGTGCCACCGGGACAGGGGACAACAATCAACCCCAGCATTTT
- | TRBJ2-7 | TRBV29-1 | - | CSVEDRGGHGYLKQYF | TGCAGCGTTGAAGATCGTGGGGGACACGGATATTTGAAGCAGTACTTC
- | TRBJ2-7 | TRBV5-6 | - | CASSQEAGDQGEQYF | TGTGCCAGCAGCCAAGAAGCAGGGGATCAGGGCGAGCAGTACTTC
TRBD1 | TRBJ1-2 | TRBV20-1 | many | CSAFRDRDYGYTF | TGCAGTGCTTTCCGGGACAGGGACTATGGCTACACCTTC
TRBD1 | TRBJ2-7 | TRBV7-2 | - | CASNSQGQTYEQYF | TGTGCCAGCAACTCCCAGGGACAGACCTACGAGCAGTACTTC
- | TRBJ2-5 | TRBV7-8 | many | CASLGAGRETQYF | TGTGCCAGCCTCGGCGCGGGGAGGGAGACCCAGTACTTC
- | TRBJ2-7 | TRBV9 | many | CASSVVPGAIEQYF | TGTGCCAGCAGCGTAGTTCCTGGGGCAATCGAGCAGTACTTC
- | TRBJ1-5 | TRBV6-5 | many | CATRTLGNQPQHF | TGTGCCACCCGGACACTTGGAAATCAGCCCCAGCATTTT
- | TRBJ2-7 | TRBV20-1 | many | CSANQGNEQYF | TGCAGTGCTAACCAGGGAAACGAGCAGTACTTC
TRBD1 | TRBJ1-1 | TRBV12-3/TRBV12-4 | - | CASSLLGDRVATEAFF | TGTGCCAGCAGTTTATTGGGGGACAGGGTGGCCACTGAAGCTTTCTTT
- | TRBJ1-6 | TRBV10-3 | - | CARSGTLDSPLHF | TGTGCTCGATCCGGGACACTAGATTCACCCCTCCACTTT
TRBD1 | TRBJ1-1 | TRBV5-1 | - | CAISLQGAKEAEAFF | TGCGCCATCAGCCTACAGGGGGCGAAGGAAGCTGAAGCTTTCTTT
TRBD1 | TRBJ1-5 | TRBV10-3 | many | CAISGGGIGNQPQHF | TGTGCCATCAGTGGAGGGGGCATCGGCAATCAGCCCCAGCATTTT
- | TRBJ1-5 | TRBV7-9 | - | CASSLAWGGETQHF | TGTGCCAGCAGCTTAGCCTGGGGAGGAGAGACCCAGCATTTT
- | TRBJ2-7 | TRBV20-1 | few | CSARDIGGTYEQYF | TGCAGTGCTAGAGATATAGGGGGGACCTACGAGCAGTACTTC
- | TRBJ1-4 | TRBV12-3/TRBV12-4 | few | CASSFETYKAEKLFF | TGTGCCAGCAGTTTTGAGACCTACAAGGCTGAAAAACTGTTTTTT
- | TRBJ1-4 | TRBV29-1 | many | CSVVAVDEKLFF | TGCAGCGTTGTAGCGGTGGATGAAAAACTGTTTTTT
- | TRBJ2-7 | TRBV14 | - | CASTPGGTGAEQYF | TGTGCCAGCACTCCAGGCGGGACGGGCGCCGAGCAGTACTTC
TRBD2 | TRBJ2-7 | TRBV7-2 | few | CASSRWTSGRVNEQYF | TGTGCCAGCAGCAGATGGACTAGCGGGAGGGTGAACGAGCAGTACTTC
TRBD1 | TRBJ1-4 | TRBV5-1 | - | CASSRGQGDEKLFF | TGCGCCAGCAGCAGGGGACAGGGTGATGAAAAACTGTTTTTT
- | TRBJ1-1 | TRBV10-3 | few | CATSSGGNTEAFF | TGTGCCACTTCGTCGGGGGGGAACACTGAAGCTTTCTTT
- | TRBJ2-2 | TRBV7-6 | - | CASSLDPLTGELFF | TGTGCCAGCAGCTTAGATCCCCTCACCGGGGAGCTGTTTTTT
- | TRBJ1-1 | TRBV19 | many | CASSITWDTEAFF | TGTGCCAGTAGTATTACCTGGGACACTGAAGCTTTCTTT
- | TRBJ1-4 | TRBV9 | - | CASSVEGMSEKLFF | TGTGCCAGCAGCGTAGAGGGCATGAGTGAAAAACTGTTTTTT
- | TRBJ1-5 | TRBV2 | many | CASTPLQGDQPQHF | TGTGCCAGCACCCCCCTCCAAGGCGATCAGCCCCAGCATTTT
TRBD2 | TRBJ2-2 | TRBV20-1 | - | CSAREGLAGVFTGELFF | TGCAGTGCTAGAGAAGGGCTAGCGGGAGTGTTTACCGGGGAGCTGTTTTTT
- | TRBJ1-1 | TRBV15 | many | CATSRDQAMNTEAFF | TGTGCCACCAGCAGAGATCAGGCAATGAACACTGAAGCTTTCTTT
- | TRBJ1-1 | TRBV29-1 | - | CSVPGGGERAEAFF | TGCAGCGTTCCCGGGGGGGGGGAACGGGCTGAAGCTTTCTTT
TRBD1 | TRBJ1-1 | TRBV29-1 | - | CSGTGYYTEAFF | TGCAGCGGGACAGGGTATTACACTGAAGCTTTCTTT
- | TRBJ1-5 | TRBV19 | many | CASSPPGSNQPQHF | TGTGCCAGTAGCCCCCCAGGGAGCAATCAGCCCCAGCATTTT
TRBD2 | TRBJ2-2 | TRBV12-3/TRBV12-4 | - | CASSWSERGTGELFF | TGTGCCAGCAGCTGGTCCGAGCGGGGCACCGGGGAGCTGTTTTTT
- | TRBJ2-7 | TRBV2 | many | CASSEETYEQYF | TGTGCCAGCAGTGAAGAGACCTACGAGCAGTACTTC
TRBD2 | TRBJ2-5 | TRBV20-1 | many | CSARGAGGGETQYF | TGCAGTGCTAGGGGAGCGGGGGGAGGAGAGACCCAGTACTTC
- | TRBJ1-5 | TRBV7-2 | many | CASSLGQALGAPQHF | TGTGCCAGCAGCTTAGGTCAGGCCCTCGGGGCGCCCCAGCATTTT
- | TRBJ2-2 | TRBV24-1 | - | CATSDLQGSYTGELFF | TGTGCCACCAGTGATTTGCAGGGAAGCTACACCGGGGAGCTGTTTTTT
- | TRBJ1-5 | TRBV20-1 | - | CSASRSGGGQPQHF | TGCAGTGCTAGTCGGTCGGGGGGAGGACAGCCCCAGCATTTT
- | TRBJ2-7 | TRBV2 | once | CASSVLGPYEQYF | TGTGCCAGCTCCGTTCTGGGGCCCTACGAGCAGTACTTC
- | TRBJ1-1 | TRBV5-1 | - | CASSLRNRMNTEAFF | TGCGCCAGCAGCTTAAGGAACAGGATGAACACTGAAGCTTTCTTT
- | TRBJ2-7 | TRBV12-3/TRBV12-4 | - | CASSAAGGQGEQYF | TGTGCCAGCAGTGCCGCCGGAGGGCAGGGAGAGCAGTACTTC
- | TRBJ1-6 | TRBV9 | many | CASSVRNSNSPLHF | TGTGCCAGCAGCGTAAGGAATTCTAATTCACCCCTCCACTTT
- | TRBJ2-5 | TRBV5-1 | - | CASIGDIETQYF | TGCGCCAGCATTGGGGATATTGAGACCCAGTACTTC
- | TRBJ2-5 | TRBV6-5 | few | CASSPGPGQETQYF | TGTGCCAGCAGCCCCGGACCGGGCCAAGAGACCCAGTACTTC
TRBD1 | TRBJ2-7 | TRBV7-9 | - | CASSSGTGEHEQYF | TGTGCCAGCAGCTCCGGGACAGGGGAACACGAGCAGTACTTC
- | TRBJ2-2 | TRBV19 | - | CASRPPLANTGELFF | TGTGCCAGTCGTCCCCCCTTGGCCAACACCGGGGAGCTGTTTTTT
- | TRBJ1-5 | TRBV10-3 | - | CAISETSGNQPQHF | TGTGCCATCAGTGAGACTAGCGGCAATCAGCCCCAGCATTTT